Sequencing of this T cell receptor beta chain was carried out in a study of blood T cell repertoires in COVID-19. Authors' analysis steps: Estimates of nucleated cell counts were drawn from the amplification of reference gene primers. TCRdb keeps only in-frame clones here, not all; method: immunoSEQ multiplex PCR. D and trimming come from the DNA, and the V and J calls and clone size come from that table. The sample lists a few hundred thousand clones, 80% to 90% occurring once. Participant ages covered about 18 to 89 years across about 22 US areas. Participants' own reports of clinical history determined their cohort assignment. CDR3 length: 13 amino acids. The germline CDR1 and CDR2 sequences are SGHKS and YYEKEE (reference sequence). Trimming removed 5 bases from V and 4 bases from J; junction bases left unmatched: 3.

The TCR was taken from a woman between 45 and 65 years old who had been exposed to COVID-19. The sequenced material came from PBMCs or T cells enriched from blood (not recorded which). The V gene is TRBV5-5, the J gene TRBJ1-1, with TRBD1 identical over 9 bases. The CDR3 DNA is TGTGCCAGCAGTTGGGGACAGGGCACTGAAGCTTTCTTT. It is translated as CASSWGQGTEAFF.